The 13 T cell receptor beta chains in this list originate from one sample, sequenced in a study of identical twins. TCRdb reanalysed the 5' RACE reads using MiXCR and keeps one entry per CDR3 protein. This table holds about 240,000 distinct CDR3 sequences, 7.5% found once. The data also belong to a second study, concerning yellow fever vaccine responses in identical twins.

Sequenced: CD8+ T cells sorted from blood. The receptors come from a woman aged 18-35 years in good health.

This clonotype was seen repeatedly, ten times or more. The chain combines TRBV7-9 with TRBJ2-5, with D unclear. Trimming pared 5 bases from V and 5 bases from J, leaving 15 bases between. Germline CDR1 SEHNR, CDR2 FQNEAQ (reference sequence). CDR3 length: 14 residues. The CDR3 loop is CASSPYNRFETQYF. CDR3 bases: TGTGCCAGCAGCCCCTACAATAGGTTCGAGACCCAGTACTTC.

This clonotype has at least ten counts. The gene calls are TRBV13 and TRBJ2-1, with D perhaps TRBD2 (6 bases). The germline gives CDR1 PRHDT, CDR2 FYEKMQ (reference sequence). Trimming left V 4 bases short and J 8 bases short, with 15 bases between. CDR3 size: 14 residues. CDR3 amino acids: CASSSRTGLDEQFF. The DNA of the CDR3 is TGTGCCAGCAGCTCGAGAACGGGACTCGATGAGCAGTTCTTC.

The V gene is TRBV7-2, the J gene TRBJ1-3; D is uncertain. This CDR3 spans 16 amino acids. Germline V gives CDR1 SGHTA, CDR2 FQGNSA. Trimming left V 4 bases short and J 0 bases short, with 13 bases between. The CDR3, as DNA: TGTGCCAGCAGCTCCCCGGCATCGATCTCTGGAAACACCATATATTTT. Translation gives CASSSPASISGNTIYF.

This clonotype was picked up a small number of times. This sequence joins TRBV10-2 and TRBJ2-1, with 7 bases that match TRBD2. Germline values: CDR1 WSHSY, CDR2 SAAADI. V lost 4 bases to trimming and J lost 7 bases; unmatched junction nucleotides: 4. This CDR3 has 13 residues. This chain's CDR3 is CASSVRRENEQFF. CDR3 in DNA: TGCGCCAGCAGTGTTCGGCGGGAGAATGAGCAGTTCTTC.

The chain uses TRBV5-1 and TRBJ2-1; D possibly corresponds to TRBD1 (6 bases). V dropped 3 bases and J dropped 10 bases, with 14 bases sitting between them. Germline CDR1 reads SGHRS; CDR2 reads YFSETQ. The CDR3 is made up of 13 amino acids. The CDR3 is CASSSPTGGEQFF. The DNA of the CDR3 is TGCGCCAGCAGCTCACCGACAGGAGGCGAGCAGTTCTTC.

This clonotype has ten or more counts. V and J are TRBV12-3 or TRBV12-4 and TRBJ1-5, with D possibly TRBD1 on 6 matching bases. The CDR3 runs to 14 residues. Trimming pared 6 bases from V and 3 bases from J, leaving 12 bases between. The CDR3 DNA is TGTGCCAGCAGCCAGGGGACAACCAATCAGCCCCAGCATTTT. This encodes CASSQGTTNQPQHF.

The chain has TRBV6-1 and TRBJ2-7, with TRBD2 matching 9 bases. The V gene's germline CDR1 is MNHNS and CDR2 SASEGT. V was pared by 6 bases and J by 3 bases, with 6 bases of the junction left unmatched. The CDR3 is 14 amino acids. As DNA, the CDR3 is TGTGCCAGCAGCTTGATAGCGGGGGACTACGAGCAGTACTTC. Its protein is CASSLIAGDYEQYF.

This clonotype occurred a few times. CDR3 protein: CSATGTSGTGELFF. CDR3 sequence (DNA): TGCAGCGCAACCGGGACTAGCGGGACCGGGGAGCTGTTTTTT. The chain carries TRBV29-1 and TRBJ2-2, with 12 bases lining up with TRBD2. This CDR3 spans 14 amino acids. The J segment lost 5 bases and the V segment lost 7 bases, leaving 5 bases of the junction unmatched. CDR1 is SQVTM, CDR2 ANQGSEA, per germline.

This clonotype showed up many times. The rearrangement uses TRBV7-2 and TRBJ1-5; 7 nucleotides agree with TRBD1. Germline trimming cut 2 bases from V and 0 bases from J; bases unmatched to any gene: 7. Germline V gene sequence: CDR1 SGHTA, CDR2 FQGNSA. The CDR3 is made up of 17 amino acids. The CDR3 sequence is CASSLLGTAYSNQPQHF. CDR3 DNA sequence: TGTGCCAGCAGCTTACTGGGGACAGCTTATAGCAATCAGCCCCAGCATTTT.

This clonotype came up a few times. The chain has TRBV15 and TRBJ2-2; no definite D call. V shed 0 bases and J shed 0 bases, with 5 bases lying between them. The CDR3 is 15 residues long. The germline CDR1 and CDR2 sequences are LNHNV and YYDKDF (reference sequence). In DNA form, the CDR3 reads TGTGCCACCAGCAGAGAGCACCCGAACACCGGGGAGCTGTTTTTT. Its protein product is CATSREHPNTGELFF.

This clonotype was observed a few times. This chain joins TRBV28 and TRBJ1-6; D perhaps matches TRBD1 (5 bases). CDR3 length: 11 amino acids. The germline gives CDR1 MDHEN, CDR2 SYDVKM. With 7 bases removed from V and 12 bases from J, the gap between germline ends came to 10 bases. CDR3 in amino acids: CASTFRGPLHF. CDR3 nucleotides: TGTGCCAGCACTTTTAGGGGACCCCTCCACTTT.

The rearrangement joins TRBV6-5 to TRBJ2-5; TRBD2 is a possible D gene (6 bases). Germline values: CDR1 MNHEY, CDR2 SVGAGI. The CDR3 extends over 14 amino acids. Trimming left V 4 bases short and J 3 bases short, with 12 bases between. DNA for the CDR3: TGTGCCAGCAGTTTCGAGCGGGCCGAAGAGACCCAGTACTTC. Residues: CASSFERAEETQYF.

The rearrangement joins TRBV6-1 to TRBJ2-7; possible D gene TRBD1, 6 bases. The CDR3 extends over 15 amino acids. The V gene's germline CDR1 is MNHNS and CDR2 SASEGT. The V gene lost 1 base and the J gene lost 2 bases, with 12 bases spanning the gap. CDR3 loop: CASSEGAGDTYEQYF. CDR3 sequence (DNA): TGTGCCAGCAGTGAAGGGGCAGGGGATACCTACGAGCAGTACTTC.